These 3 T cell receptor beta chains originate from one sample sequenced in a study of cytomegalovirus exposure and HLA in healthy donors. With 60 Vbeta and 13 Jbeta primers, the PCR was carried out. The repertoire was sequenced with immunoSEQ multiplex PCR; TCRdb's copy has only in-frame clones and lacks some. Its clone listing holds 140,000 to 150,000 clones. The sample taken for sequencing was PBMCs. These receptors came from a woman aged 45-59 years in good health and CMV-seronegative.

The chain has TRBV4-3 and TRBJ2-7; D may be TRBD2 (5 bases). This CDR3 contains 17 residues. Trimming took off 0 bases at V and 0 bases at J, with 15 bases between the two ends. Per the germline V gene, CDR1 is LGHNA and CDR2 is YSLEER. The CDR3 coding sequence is TGCGCCAGCAGCCAAGAAGAGGGAAGAGTTAGCTCCTACGAGCAGTACTTC. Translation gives CASSQEEGRVSSYEQYF.

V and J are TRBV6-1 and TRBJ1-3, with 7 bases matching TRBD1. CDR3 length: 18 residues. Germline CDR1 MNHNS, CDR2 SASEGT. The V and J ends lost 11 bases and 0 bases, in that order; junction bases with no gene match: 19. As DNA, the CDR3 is TGTGCCCCTAGTGAAGCCGCAGGGGGTCCCTTCTCTGGAAACACCATATATTTT. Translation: CAPSEAAGGPFSGNTIYF.

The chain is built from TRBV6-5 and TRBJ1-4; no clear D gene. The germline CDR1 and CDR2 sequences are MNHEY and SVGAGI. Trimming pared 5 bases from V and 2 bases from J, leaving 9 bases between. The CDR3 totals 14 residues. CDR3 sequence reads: CASSVRITNEKLFF. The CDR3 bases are TGTGCCAGCAGTGTCAGGATTACTAATGAAAAACTGTTTTTT.